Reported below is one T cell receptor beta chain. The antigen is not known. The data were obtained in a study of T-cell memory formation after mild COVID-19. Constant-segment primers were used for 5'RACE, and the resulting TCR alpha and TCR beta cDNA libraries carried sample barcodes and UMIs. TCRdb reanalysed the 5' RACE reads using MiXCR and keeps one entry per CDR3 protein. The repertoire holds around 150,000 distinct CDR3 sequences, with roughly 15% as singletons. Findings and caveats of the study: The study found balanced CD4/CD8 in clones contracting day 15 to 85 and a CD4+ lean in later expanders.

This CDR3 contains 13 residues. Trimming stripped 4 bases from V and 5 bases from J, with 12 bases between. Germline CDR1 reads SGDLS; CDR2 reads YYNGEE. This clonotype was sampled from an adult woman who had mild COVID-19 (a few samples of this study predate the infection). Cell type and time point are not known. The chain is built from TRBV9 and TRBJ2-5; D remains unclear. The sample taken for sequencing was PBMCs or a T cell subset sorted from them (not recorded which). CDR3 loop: CASSQPPAETQYF. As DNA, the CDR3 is TGTGCCAGCAGCCAACCCCCCGCCGAGACCCAGTACTTC.